The 27 T cell receptor beta chains listed next were all sequenced from one sample in a study of T cell responses to AZD1222 COVID-19 vaccine. Assay: immunoSEQ multiplex PCR; the TCRdb copy retains only in-frame clones and omits some. The sample yields fewer than 150,000 clones, over 85% seen once. The sample in question was peripheral blood, obtained on day 0 of AZD1222 vaccination. The source is an adult in good health.

J is TRBJ2-7 and V is TRBV5-1; D may be TRBD1 (5 bases). The CDR3 contains 14 residues. Deletions cut 0 bases from V and 5 bases from J, with 12 bases between. Germline CDR1 is SGHRS and CDR2 is YFSETQ. As DNA, the CDR3 is TGCGCCAGCAGCTTGGGGTCCAGGGTAGACGAGCAGTACTTC. Protein sequence: CASSLGSRVDEQYF.

The chain links TRBV6-5 to TRBJ2-2, with TRBD2 matching 8 bases. The CDR3 has 16 residues. Germline V lookup: CDR1 MNHEY, CDR2 SVGAGI. V lost 3 bases, J lost 8 bases, and 11 bases stayed unmatched. CDR3 sequence reads: CASSYVRGGPGGELFF. For the CDR3, the DNA is TGTGCCAGCAGTTATGTCCGGGGGGGCCCTGGTGGGGAGCTGTTTTTT.

This clone was observed a single time. The rearrangement uses TRBV6-1 and TRBJ1-1; the match to TRBD1 covers 9 bases. Germline trimming cut 6 bases from V and 6 bases from J; bases unmatched to any gene: 5. Germline-derived CDR1 and CDR2 are MNHNS and SASEGT. The CDR3 is 13 amino acids. The CDR3 nucleotides read TGTGCCAGCAGCCGGGACAGGGCAGCTGAAGCTTTCTTT. Its translation: CASSRDRAAEAFF.

J is TRBJ1-1 and V is TRBV28; D gene ambiguous. The germline V and J ends were trimmed by 4 bases and 9 bases, with 9 bases remaining between them. Germline V lookup: CDR1 MDHEN, CDR2 SYDVKM. This CDR3 has 11 amino acids. The CDR3, as DNA: TGTGCCAGCAGTTCCACCTCTAAAGCTTTCTTT. This encodes CASSSTSKAFF.

The chain employs TRBV5-1 and TRBJ1-1; the D is unclear. Trimming removed 3 bases at V and 0 bases at J, with 6 bases between. Germline lookup yields CDR1 SGHRS and CDR2 YFSETQ. The length of the CDR3 is 13 residues. CDR3 sequence: CASSWAMNTEAFF. In DNA form, the CDR3 reads TGCGCCAGCAGCTGGGCTATGAACACTGAAGCTTTCTTT.

CDR3 sequence (DNA): TGTGCCAGCAGTTCGCCCCAGGGAGGTGCTTCACCCCTCCACTTT. This sequence encodes CASSSPQGGASPLHF. This chain uses TRBV28 with TRBJ1-6, with D possibly matching TRBD1 (5 bases). Germline V gene lookup returns CDR1 MDHEN and CDR2 SYDVKM. Trimming took off 4 bases at V and 9 bases at J, with 16 bases between the two ends. CDR3 length: 15 residues.

This sequence joins TRBV15 and TRBJ2-6, with D possibly called TRBD1 or TRBD2 (6 bases each). This CDR3 is built from 18 residues. CDR1 is LNHNV and CDR2 is YYDKDF in the germline V gene (reference sequence). Trimming took 1 base from V and 0 from J, leaving 13 bases between them. CDR3 nucleotides: TGTGCCACCAGCAGAGGGACCGGGGGCCTCTCTGGGGCCAACGTCCTGACTTTC. It translates to CATSRGTGGLSGANVLTF.

The J gene is TRBJ2-1, the V gene TRBV11-2; 10 bases map to TRBD2. The CDR3 is 15 residues long. Germline CDR1 and CDR2: SGHAT and FQNNGV. V shed 5 bases and J 7 bases; nucleotides not matched to a gene: 8. The CDR3 nucleotides are TGTGCCAGCAGCAATGGGGGACTAGCGCTTAATGAGCAGTTCTTC. It specifies CASSNGGLALNEQFF.

J is TRBJ1-2 and V is TRBV27; D is undetermined. This CDR3 has 13 residues. V lost 0 bases and J lost 7, with 9 bases in between. Looked up from germline, CDR1 is MNHEY and CDR2 is SMNVEV (reference sequence). The CDR3: CASSLSPRFGYTF. CDR3 nucleotide sequence: TGTGCCAGCAGTTTATCGCCTCGGTTTGGCTACACCTTC.

This clone showed up just once. V usage is TRBV21-1 and J usage is TRBJ1-2. TRBV21-1 is shown as a pseudogene. The CDR3 length is 12 residues. This chain's CDR3 is CASSQVKDSSTF. For the CDR3, the DNA is TGTGCCAGCAGTCAAGTAAAGGACTCATCCACCTTC.

The chain employs TRBV5-3 and TRBJ1-2; D perhaps matches TRBD1 (5 bases). TRBV5-3 is treated as an ORF (open reading frame) with a function not yet certain. The CDR3 has 16 residues. The germline V and J ends were trimmed by 1 base and 0 bases, with 13 bases remaining between them. CDR3: CARSLTSGATNYGYTF. CDR3 nucleotides: TGTGCCAGAAGCTTGACCTCTGGGGCGACTAACTATGGCTACACCTTC.

The genes are TRBV4-3 and TRBJ1-5; no firm D call. Germline lookup yields CDR1 LGHNA and CDR2 YSLEER. V shed 1 base and J shed 2 bases, with 9 bases lying between them. CDR3 length: 15 residues. In DNA, the CDR3 is TGCGCCAGCAGCCAAGTGGTGAAGGGCAATCAGCCCCAGCATTTT. Translation: CASSQVVKGNQPQHF.

J is TRBJ2-5 and V is TRBV2, with 9 nucleotides matching TRBD2. The CDR3 has 16 amino acids. V lost 0 bases to trimming and J lost 5 bases; unmatched junction nucleotides: 7. Germline CDR1 is SNHLY and CDR2 is FYNNEI. CDR3 protein: CASSEALGAGGETQYF. In DNA form, the CDR3 reads TGTGCCAGCAGTGAAGCGCTAGGGGCGGGGGGGGAGACCCAGTACTTC.

This clone has only one observation. The rearrangement uses TRBV4-1 and TRBJ2-2; tentatively, D is TRBD1 (6 bases). CDR3 length: 16 amino acids. Trimming removed 2 bases at V and 0 bases at J, with 10 bases between. Germline V gene sequence: CDR1 MGHRA, CDR2 YSYEKL. The CDR3: CASSQLTGPNTGELFF. The CDR3 nucleotides are TGCGCCAGCAGCCAATTGACAGGCCCGAACACCGGGGAGCTGTTTTTT.

The CDR3 loop is CASSPRTSNGYTF. CDR3 nucleotide sequence: TGTGCCAGCAGTCCCAGGACCTCCAATGGCTACACCTTC. This chain links TRBV28 with TRBJ1-2; D unresolved. Germline V gene lookup returns CDR1 MDHEN and CDR2 SYDVKM. This CDR3 region has 13 residues. V lost 5 bases, J lost 6 bases, and 13 bases lay in between.

This clone was seen a handful of times. V usage is TRBV7-8 and J usage is TRBJ1-3, with D tentatively TRBD1 (5 bases). The V gene's germline CDR1 is SGHVS and CDR2 FQNEAQ. V was trimmed by 1 base and J by 0 bases, leaving 10 bases between them. The CDR3 consists of 16 residues. CDR3 in amino acids: CASSLDRGRSGNTIYF. The CDR3 region has the DNA TGTGCCAGCAGCTTAGATAGGGGCCGCTCTGGAAACACCATATATTTT.

The chain couples TRBV2 to TRBJ1-5; D unresolved. V shed 7 bases and J shed 3 bases, with 10 bases lying between them. Germline V gene sequence: CDR1 SNHLY, CDR2 FYNNEI. The CDR3 is made up of 13 amino acids. DNA for the CDR3: TGTGCCAGCACCCCACATGTCAATCAGCCCCAGCATTTT. This codes for CASTPHVNQPQHF.

The V gene is TRBV9, the J gene TRBJ1-2; D perhaps matches TRBD1 (5 bases). The CDR3 covers 16 residues. Germline V gene lookup returns CDR1 SGDLS and CDR2 YYNGEE. The V gene lost 0 bases and the J gene lost 8 bases, with 20 bases spanning the gap. The CDR3 DNA reads as TGTGCCAGCAGCGTAGGAGGGACCGGGGGTGTAGGAGGCTACACCTTC. Its protein product is CASSVGGTGGVGGYTF.

This clone was recorded once. The chain is built from TRBV12-3 or TRBV12-4 and TRBJ1-3, with D uncertain. Trimming removed 5 bases at V and 4 bases at J, with 9 bases between. The CDR3 consists of 13 residues. The CDR3 here is CASSPDGGNTIYF. The DNA of the CDR3 is TGTGCCAGCAGTCCCGACGGGGGAAACACCATATATTTT.

Only one count was recorded for this clone. The genes are TRBV7-2 and TRBJ2-3; 7 bases map to TRBD1. J lost 6 bases, V lost 5 bases, and 23 bases had no gene match. CDR1 is SGHTA, CDR2 FQGNSA, per germline. This CDR3 comprises 19 residues. The CDR3, as DNA: TGTGCCAGCAGCCCGACCGTCACAGGGGTTTACTCCGTGGTGGATACGCAGTATTTT. It codes for CASSPTVTGVYSVVDTQYF.

This clone was picked up one time. The gene calls are TRBV4-3 and TRBJ1-2, with D perhaps matching TRBD1 (6 bases). The germline gives CDR1 LGHNA, CDR2 YSLEER. This CDR3 region has 14 residues. V was shortened by 5 bases and J by 8 bases, with 18 bases between the two germline ends. This CDR3 reads CASSSRDMRSGYTF. DNA of the CDR3: TGCGCCAGCAGCTCACGGGACATGAGATCCGGCTACACCTTC.

This clone occurred a few times. V gene TRBV5-4 combines with J gene TRBJ1-1; D ambiguous. V gave up 0 bases and J gave up 1 base, with 7 bases separating them. The CDR3 sequence is 14 residues long. Germline assignment: CDR1 SGHNT and CDR2 YYREEE (reference sequence). The CDR3 DNA follows: TGTGCCAGCAGCTTGGATTTCAGGAACACTGAAGCTTTCTTT. Protein product: CASSLDFRNTEAFF.

This clone was observed once. V gene TRBV5-4 combines with J gene TRBJ2-6; D not certain. The CDR3 runs 18 residues. V dropped 0 bases and J dropped 0 bases, with 13 bases sitting between them. The germline V gene encodes CDR1 SGHNT and CDR2 YYREEE (reference sequence). The CDR3 here is CASSLEVGSLSGANVLTF. The CDR3, as DNA: TGTGCCAGCAGCTTGGAGGTTGGCAGCCTCTCTGGGGCCAACGTCCTGACTTTC.

The V call is TRBV6-6, the J call TRBJ1-2; unclear D gene. This CDR3 comprises 14 residues. V lost 5 bases to trimming and J lost 4 bases, with 14 bases between them. Per germline, CDR1 MNHNY and CDR2 SVGAGI (reference sequence). CDR3 sequence reads: CASSRTDRGYGYTF. DNA for the CDR3: TGTGCCAGCAGTCGTACAGACCGGGGCTATGGCTACACCTTC.

The V call is TRBV18, the J call TRBJ1-4; no clear D. Germline loops: CDR1 KGHSH, CDR2 LQKENI. Trimming took 3 bases from V and 7 from J, leaving 15 bases between them. The CDR3 has 15 amino acids. In DNA, the CDR3 is TGTGCCAGCTCACCTCCGGGCCCAACGGGTGAAAAACTGTTTTTT. The encoded protein is CASSPPGPTGEKLFF.

This clone was observed once. The chain joins TRBV3-1 (or the pseudogene TRBV3-2) to TRBJ1-1; possible D gene TRBD1, 5 bases. CDR3 length equals 13 residues. Trimming took 2 bases from V and 4 from J, leaving 8 bases between them. Looked up from germline, CDR1 is LGHDT and CDR2 is YNNKEL (reference sequence). The CDR3 region is CASSQRGGTEAFF. CDR3 sequence (DNA): TGTGCCAGCAGCCAACGGGGGGGCACTGAAGCTTTCTTT.

The CDR3 reads CASSSPGTPSYEQYF. The DNA of the CDR3 is TGTGCCAGCAGCTCGCCGGGAACCCCCTCCTACGAGCAGTACTTC. This chain links TRBV7-9 with TRBJ2-7, with D tentatively TRBD2 (5 bases). The CDR3 is 15 residues long. The ends were cut back, 4 bases at V and 0 bases at J, with 13 bases in the middle. CDR1 SEHNR and CDR2 FQNEAQ come from the germline V gene (reference sequence).